The rows below give T cell receptor beta chains drawn from one sample of a study of blood T cell repertoires in COVID-19. TCRdb's table, derived via immunoSEQ multiplex PCR, lists solely in-frame clones and lacks some. The sample has 270,000 or so clones; roughly 93% are singletons. Sequencing was carried out using PBMCs or T cells enriched from blood (not recorded which). These receptors originate from a woman aged 40 to 50 with acute COVID-19. Both conserved end residues are part of each CDR3. D genes are given only for firm matches. Clone size is stated in some rows and not others, as once, few, many or a class when expanded.

TGTGCCAGCAGGACCCCGACAGGGCGCAACTATGGCTACACCTTC	CASRTPTGRNYGYTF	TRBV2	once	TRBD1	TRBJ1-2
TGTGCCAGCAGTGAAGCGAGGACAGCTAATGAAAAACTGTTTTTT	CASSEARTANEKLFF	TRBV2	.	.	TRBJ1-4
TGTGCCAGCAGCTTGGGGACAGGGGGGGGTTCACCCCTCCACTTT	CASSLGTGGGSPLHF	TRBV5-6	once	TRBD1	TRBJ1-6
TGTGCCAGCAGCCCGCTGGCAGATACTGAAGCTTTCTTT	CASSPLADTEAFF	TRBV7-9	.	.	TRBJ1-1
TGTGCCTGGAGTCCGGGACAGGGGAACACTGAAGCTTTCTTT	CAWSPGQGNTEAFF	TRBV30	.	TRBD1	TRBJ1-1
TGCGCCAGCAGCCCTGGGAGTAGGGACTACGAGCAGTACTTC	CASSPGSRDYEQYF	TRBV5-1	.	.	TRBJ2-7
TGTGCCAGCAGCTTAGCCGGGACAGGGGGTTACTACGAGCAGTACTTC	CASSLAGTGGYYEQYF	TRBV7-8	.	TRBD1	TRBJ2-7
TGTGCCAGCAGGAGCAATGAGCAGTTCTTC	CASRSNEQFF	TRBV3-1/TRBV3-2	.	.	TRBJ2-1
TGTGCCTGGGCCACCGGGAAAGGTAACACTGAAGCTTTCTTT	CAWATGKGNTEAFF	TRBV30	.	.	TRBJ1-1
TGTGCCAGCAGCTTGTCCGGGACAGGGCCCTACGAGCAGTACTTC	CASSLSGTGPYEQYF	TRBV27	.	TRBD1	TRBJ2-7
TGTGCCAGTAGCAACAGGGGTGGATATCAGCCCCAGCATTTT	CASSNRGGYQPQHF	TRBV19	.	TRBD1	TRBJ1-5
TGTACTAGTGGTTTGAGTGGGGGACAGGGATTCCCGGAGCAGTTCTTC	CTSGLSGGQGFPEQFF	TRBV12-5	.	TRBD1	TRBJ2-1
TGTGCCAGTAGTAACTACCCGACAGGGCTCCGCTCTGGAAACACCATATATTTT	CASSNYPTGLRSGNTIYF	TRBV19	.	TRBD1	TRBJ1-3
TGTGCCAGCAGCTCCGGGGGGCTGGCTTTCTTT	CASSSGGLAFF	TRBV7-3	.	.	TRBJ1-1
TGTGCCAGCAGTCCCACAGGGGATGGCTACACCTTC	CASSPTGDGYTF	TRBV6-6	.	TRBD1	TRBJ1-2
TGCGCCAGCAGCCGCGTACAGGGGATAGCAACTAATGAAAAACTGTTTTTT	CASSRVQGIATNEKLFF	TRBV4-1	.	TRBD1	TRBJ1-4
TGTGCCAGCAGAGGGGGGACAGGGGGCTGGTACGAGCAGTACTTC	CASRGGTGGWYEQYF	TRBV6-5	.	TRBD1	TRBJ2-7
TGTGCCAGCAGTTACTCGGGACTAGCGGGAGTTGGAAACGAGCAGTACTTC	CASSYSGLAGVGNEQYF	TRBV6-2/TRBV6-3	.	TRBD2	TRBJ2-7
TGTGCCAGCAGCCCACTAGCGGGGGGCCCCTACGAGCAGTACTTC	CASSPLAGGPYEQYF	TRBV7-7	.	TRBD2	TRBJ2-7
TGTGCCACCAGCAGAGACGGGGGAGCAGGTAGCAATGAGCAGTTCTTC	CATSRDGGAGSNEQFF	TRBV15	.	.	TRBJ2-1
TGTGCCAGCAGCTCCCCCTCGACTAGTGCGGGTGTTGACATTCAGTACTTC	CASSSPSTSAGVDIQYF	TRBV7-8	.	.	TRBJ2-4
TGCAGCGTTGAAGAGCAGGGGGCAAAGACTGAAGCTTTCTTT	CSVEEQGAKTEAFF	TRBV29-1	few	TRBD1	TRBJ1-1
TGTGCCAGTAGTATAAACAGGGGCTACGAGCAGTACTTC	CASSINRGYEQYF	TRBV19	.	TRBD1	TRBJ2-7
TGTGCCAGTAGTATAAGAAGACAGGGGTTAGGGAACACTGAAGCTTTCTTT	CASSIRRQGLGNTEAFF	TRBV19	few	TRBD1	TRBJ1-1
TGTGCCAGCAGCCCAGGCTCGGTCCGGGGAGAGACCCAGTACTTC	CASSPGSVRGETQYF	TRBV7-3	.	.	TRBJ2-5
TGTGCCAGCAGTTTACAGTATGGCTACACCTTC	CASSLQYGYTF	TRBV28	.	.	TRBJ1-2
TGTGCCAGCAGCGTAGCCCCACGGGGGAACAATGAGCAGTTCTTC	CASSVAPRGNNEQFF	TRBV9	.	.	TRBJ2-1
TGTGCCAGCAGTGAAGCGGGGGCTTCGGCCACTGAAGCTTTCTTT	CASSEAGASATEAFF	TRBV2	.	.	TRBJ1-1
TGTGCCAGCAGTCTCGGAGGAGGGGCGGATTATTCACCCCTCCACTTT	CASSLGGGADYSPLHF	TRBV7-9	.	.	TRBJ1-6
TGTGCCAGCACTGTCAGAGCGGAGAATGAGCAGTTCTTC	CASTVRAENEQFF	TRBV6-6	.	.	TRBJ2-1
TGTGCCAGCAGTTTGACAGGGGGCACCGGGGAGCTGTTTTTT	CASSLTGGTGELFF	TRBV27	few	TRBD1	TRBJ2-2
TGTGCCAGTAGTATCGAGGGGGATCGGGTTCAGCCCCAGCATTTT	CASSIEGDRVQPQHF	TRBV19	.	.	TRBJ1-5
TGTGCCAGCAGCCCCCGAGGCGCAGGGCCCCACTTC	CASSPRGAGPHF	TRBV3-1/TRBV3-2	.	.	TRBJ2-7
TGTGCCAGCAGCTTCGGGACAGGGCGGGGTCAGCCCCAGCATTTT	CASSFGTGRGQPQHF	TRBV7-9	.	TRBD1	TRBJ1-5
TGTGCCAGTAGTATAGGGACAGGCAATCAGCCCCAGCATTTT	CASSIGTGNQPQHF	TRBV19	once	.	TRBJ1-5
TGTGCCAGCAGCTGGACAGGCCGATCCGGGGATACGCAGTATTTT	CASSWTGRSGDTQYF	TRBV7-3	.	TRBD1	TRBJ2-3